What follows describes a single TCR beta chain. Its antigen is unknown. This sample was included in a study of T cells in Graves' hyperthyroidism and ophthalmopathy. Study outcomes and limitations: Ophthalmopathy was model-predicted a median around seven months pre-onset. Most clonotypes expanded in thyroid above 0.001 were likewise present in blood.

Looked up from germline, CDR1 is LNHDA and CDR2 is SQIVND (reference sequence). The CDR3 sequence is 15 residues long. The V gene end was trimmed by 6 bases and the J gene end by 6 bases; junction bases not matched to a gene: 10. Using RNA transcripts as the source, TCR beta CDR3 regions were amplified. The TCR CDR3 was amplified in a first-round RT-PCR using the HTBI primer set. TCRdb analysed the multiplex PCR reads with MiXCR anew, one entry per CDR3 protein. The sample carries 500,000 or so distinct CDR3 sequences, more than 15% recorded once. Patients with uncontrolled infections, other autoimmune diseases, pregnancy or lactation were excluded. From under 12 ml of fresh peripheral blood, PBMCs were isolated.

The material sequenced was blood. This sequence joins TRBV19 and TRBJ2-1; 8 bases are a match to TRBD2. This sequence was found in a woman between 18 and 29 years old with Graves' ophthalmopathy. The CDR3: CASRMGSGDLNEQFF. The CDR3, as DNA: TGTGCCAGTAGGATGGGTAGCGGGGACCTCAATGAGCAGTTCTTC. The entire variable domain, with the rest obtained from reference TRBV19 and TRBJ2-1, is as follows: DGGITQSPKYLFRKEGQNVTLSCEQNLNHDAMYWYRQDPGQGLRLIYYSQIVNDFQKGDIAEGYSVSREKKESFPLTVTSAQKNPTAFYLCASRMGSGDLNEQFFGPGTRLTVL.